The rows below give T cell receptor beta chains drawn from one sample of a study of T cell repertoires in cytomegalovirus infection. TCRdb re-called the reads with MiXCR, one entry per CDR3 protein. Among 650,000 to 850,000 distinct CDR3 sequences listed, 25% to 35% were seen once. These TCRs are of unknown antigen specificity. The source material was cultured CD8+ T cells from PBMCs, sampled from culture after CMV antigen stimulation. Every receptor here comes from a human donor in good health (CMV status not recorded). Some clones in this sample may be carry-over from other donors' samples. CDR3s include the opening cysteine and the closing phenylalanine or tryptophan. The order of the fields is J gene, D gene, V gene, clone size, CDR3 DNA, CDR3 protein. The D gene is left open where the match is weak. Expanded clones get a size class; other rows say once, few or many, or leave the size out.

TRBJ2-1 - TRBV27 - TGTGCCAGCAGCCCAGCCCCGACGGAGCAGTTCTTC CASSPAPTEQFF
TRBJ2-1 - TRBV6-5 few TGTGCCAGCAGAGGGGCCCCAGAGGAAGAGCAGTTCTTC CASRGAPEEEQFF
TRBJ2-5 TRBD1 TRBV7-9 - TGTGCCAGCAGCTCGGCAGGGGGATCGGAAGAGACCCAGTACTTC CASSSAGGSEETQYF
TRBJ2-1 - TRBV7-6 many TGTGCCAGCAGCTCGCCTTCTAGCCGCAATGAGCAGTTCTTC CASSSPSSRNEQFF
TRBJ1-1 - TRBV7-9 many TGTGCCAGCAGGGAAGACAGTCCTGAAGCTTTCTTT CASREDSPEAFF
TRBJ1-5 - TRBV19 few TGTGCCAGTAGCCGGATCCGGGACACCAATCAGCCCCAGCATTTT CASSRIRDTNQPQHF
TRBJ2-5 TRBD1 TRBV7-6 - TGTGCCAGCAGCTTGCCCTTCGGGACAGGGTTCGGGGAGACCCAGTACTTC CASSLPFGTGFGETQYF
TRBJ2-5 TRBD1 TRBV7-8 - TGTGCCAGCAGCTTAGAAGGGACAGACCAAGAGACCCAGTACTTC CASSLEGTDQETQYF
TRBJ1-2 - TRBV7-9 - TGTGCCAGCAGCTTATTGGCCCCCTATGGCTACACCTTC CASSLLAPYGYTF
TRBJ2-1 TRBD2 TRBV4-3 few TGCGCCAGCAGCCAACTAGCGGGGGCCCTCAATGAGCAGTTCTTC CASSQLAGALNEQFF
TRBJ2-2 TRBD2 TRBV19 few TGTGCCAGTAGTATAAGCGGGGGGAACACCGGGGAGCTGTTTTTT CASSISGGNTGELFF
TRBJ1-6 - TRBV5-6 - TGTGCCAGCAGCTTTGGGGTGTCGGGTTCACCCCTCCACTTT CASSFGVSGSPLHF
TRBJ1-1 - TRBV7-9 many TGTGCCAGCAGCTTAGGCAATAGGGGAAAAACGAACACTGAAGCTTTCTTT CASSLGNRGKTNTEAFF
TRBJ2-3 - TRBV29-1 - TGCAGCGTTGCTCTCAGGGGCCTATTCTCAGATACGCAGTATTTT CSVALRGLFSDTQYF
TRBJ1-4 - TRBV27 few TGTGCCAGCAGCGACGGGGGAAATAATGAAAAACTGTTTTTT CASSDGGNNEKLFF
TRBJ2-2 - TRBV6-5 - TGTGCCAGCAGTTACTCGTCGCAGGGCGGCGGGGAGCTGTTTTTT CASSYSSQGGGELFF
TRBJ1-4 TRBD1 TRBV12-3/TRBV12-4 - TGTGCCAGTAACGACAGGGGGGGTGAAAAACTGTTTTTT CASNDRGGEKLFF
TRBJ1-1 - TRBV12-5 - TGTGCTAGTGGTTTTAAGGCCCCTGAAGCTTTCTTT CASGFKAPEAFF
TRBJ2-5 - TRBV19 few TGTGCCAGTACTCCCCACCCCCCGGGACCGCAAGAGACCCAGTACTTC CASTPHPPGPQETQYF
TRBJ2-3 TRBD2 TRBV27 few TGTGCCAGCGCTAGCGGGGGGGCCGCAGATACGCAGTATTTT CASASGGAADTQYF
TRBJ1-2 TRBD1 TRBV7-4 once TGTGCCAGCAACATACAGGGGGCGGACCTCGATGGCTACACCTTC CASNIQGADLDGYTF
TRBJ2-7 - TRBV6-6 few TGTGCCAGCAGTTACATGGGGACGTCAGGCGAAGGGCGTTACGAGCAGTACTTC CASSYMGTSGEGRYEQYF
TRBJ1-6 - TRBV4-3 - TGCGCCAGCAGCCAAGATTTTAATTCACCCCTCCACTTT CASSQDFNSPLHF
TRBJ2-7 TRBD1 TRBV27 - TGTGCCAGCAGTTCAACGACAGGGACAGGTTTAATGTGGGAGTACTTC CASSSTTGTGLMWEYF
TRBJ2-4 - TRBV6-2/TRBV6-3 - TGTGCCAGCGGGGCCAAAAACATTCAGTACTTC CASGAKNIQYF
TRBJ2-1 TRBD2 TRBV7-6 - TGTGCCAGCAGCCCTCAACTGGGACTAGCGGGGGACAATGAGCAGTTCTTC CASSPQLGLAGDNEQFF
TRBJ1-6 TRBD1 TRBV7-8 many TGTGCCAGCAGCTTATGGGGACAGGGGCGGTATAATTCACCCCTCCACTTT CASSLWGQGRYNSPLHF
TRBJ2-1 TRBD1 TRBV27 - TGTGCCAGCAGTACGCCGGGACAGACGACGCATGAGCAGTTCTTC CASSTPGQTTHEQFF
TRBJ1-6 - TRBV25-1 many TGTGCCAGCAGTGAATGGGAATCACCCCTCCACTTT CASSEWESPLHF
TRBJ1-5 - TRBV4-1 - TGCGCCAGCAGCCAAGTACGATCATACAATCAGCCCCAGCATTTT CASSQVRSYNQPQHF
TRBJ1-1 - TRBV12-5 once TGTGCTAGTGGTTTCACGACAGGCGGGGGGGACACTGAAGCTTTCTTT CASGFTTGGGDTEAFF
TRBJ2-7 - TRBV27 few TGTGCCAGCAGTCCCGGACAGTTTGCCTACGAGCAGTACTTC CASSPGQFAYEQYF
TRBJ2-1 - TRBV7-3 few TGTGCCAGCAGCTTAACGGCGGGGAGCAACAATGAGCAGTTCTTC CASSLTAGSNNEQFF
TRBJ1-5 - TRBV4-1 few TGCGCCAGCAGCCAAGATACCCCTCTACCCCAGCATTTT CASSQDTPLPQHF
TRBJ2-3 - TRBV27 - TGTGCCAGCAGTTTGAGACGGAGCACTAGCACAGATACGCAGTATTTT CASSLRRSTSTDTQYF
TRBJ2-1 TRBD2 TRBV4-1 - TGCGCCAGCAGCCATCCTGGGACTAGCGGGGCTCAAGATGAGCAGTTCTTC CASSHPGTSGAQDEQFF
TRBJ2-3 - TRBV11-2 few TGTGCCAGCAGCTCTCCTATCCCTTCGGGACAAGGGCTGGATACGCAGTATTTT CASSSPIPSGQGLDTQYF
TRBJ2-1 - TRBV9 - TGTGCCAGCAGCGTAGCAGACACCTACAATGAGCAGTTCTTC CASSVADTYNEQFF
TRBJ2-4 TRBD1 TRBV6-1 few TGTGCCAGCAGTGAAGTTTGGACAGGGACAAAAAACATTCAGTACTTC CASSEVWTGTKNIQYF
TRBJ1-2 TRBD1 TRBV2 - TGTGCCAGCAGTTACCCCGACAGGGACGCAAACTATGGCTACACCTTC CASSYPDRDANYGYTF
TRBJ2-5 TRBD2 TRBV12-3/TRBV12-4 few TGTGCCAGCAGTCCGGTTGGACTAGCGGGGGTTCCGCCCGAGTCGGAGACCCAGTACTTC CASSPVGLAGVPPESETQYF
TRBJ2-5 - TRBV13 few TGTGCCAGCAGCCCCAGAGGGGCACGGGGGCTAAGGGAGACCCAGTACTTC CASSPRGARGLRETQYF
TRBJ2-7 - TRBV20-1 - TGCAGTGCTAGAGATGGAAGGGGCTATCGCTACGAGCAGTACTTC CSARDGRGYRYEQYF
TRBJ1-5 TRBD1 TRBV12-5 - TGTGCTAGTGGTGCCTACCACAGGGGACGCAATCAGCCCCAGCATTTT CASGAYHRGRNQPQHF
TRBJ1-4 - TRBV7-6 few TGTGCCAGCAGGCGGGGAGCAACTAATGAAAAACTGTTTTTT CASRRGATNEKLFF
TRBJ2-6 - TRBV28 few TGTGCCAGCACCACGAGGGGGAGACAGGACCTCTCTGGGGCCAACGTCCTGACTTTC CASTTRGRQDLSGANVLTF
TRBJ2-3 - TRBV7-2 medium-sized TGTGCCAGCGAGAGGGGGTGGGGCGGGTCCTTCACAGATACGCAGTATTTT CASERGWGGSFTDTQYF
TRBJ2-7 - TRBV7-6 - TGTGCCAGCAGCCGGGGATACTACGAGCAGTACTTC CASSRGYYEQYF
TRBJ2-3 - TRBV27 - TGTGCCAGCAGTCCTACGGGGGTTAGCACAGATACGCAGTATTTT CASSPTGVSTDTQYF
TRBJ1-4 - TRBV27 - TGTGCCAGCAGTTTATACGGGGCGACGGCTAATGAAAAACTGTTTTTT CASSLYGATANEKLFF
TRBJ2-1 - TRBV7-9 many TGTGCCAGCAGCTTGACGACCCTTAGCTCCTACAATGAGCAGTTCTTC CASSLTTLSSYNEQFF
TRBJ2-1 TRBD2 TRBV5-1 - TGCGCCAGCACCCTTAGCGGGGGGGCCAGCTCCTACAATGAGCAGTTCTTC CASTLSGGASSYNEQFF
TRBJ2-1 - TRBV7-2 many TGTGCCAGCAGCTTTCCTGTTGTTGGGGGAACGACCTACAATGAGCAGTTCTTC CASSFPVVGGTTYNEQFF
TRBJ2-3 TRBD1 TRBV9 - TGTGCCAGCAGCCCCTGGGACAGGGGAGCAGGCACAGATACGCAGTATTTT CASSPWDRGAGTDTQYF
TRBJ1-2 TRBD1 TRBV14 - TGTGCCAGCAGCCGCGGGACAGGGACTGGGTATGGCTACACCTTC CASSRGTGTGYGYTF
TRBJ1-1 - TRBV27 - TGTGCCAGCTTGAGGGGTACTGAAGCTTTCTTT CASLRGTEAFF
TRBJ1-1 - TRBV6-5 - TGTGCCAGCATATCTGGGGGGGAAGCTTTCTTT CASISGGEAFF
TRBJ2-7 - TRBV19 few TGTGCCAGTACCTCCAGTCCAGGGGCCTACGAGCAGTACTTC CASTSSPGAYEQYF
TRBJ1-2 - TRBV27 - TGTGCCAGCAGTTTGGCAGGGAGAAGTGACTACACCTTC CASSLAGRSDYTF